One T cell receptor beta chain is described in this entry. The target antigen is unknown. The data were taken from a study of T cell responses to AZD1222 COVID-19 vaccine. Second-dose recipients at about 4 or about 12 weeks were treated as one pooled group. Study-level findings and limits: Reports say nearly half of spike-specific TCRs go after unmutated variant regions.

Deletions cut 7 bases from V and 0 bases from J, with 12 bases between. The CDR3 extends over 14 amino acids. CDR1 and CDR2 from the germline V gene are SGHAT and FQDESV (reference sequence). Libraries were prepared by immunoSEQ multiplex PCR; TCRdb keeps only in-frame clonotypes and omits some of them. The sample lists 130,000 to 150,000 clones, roughly 93% occurring once. This TCR came from an adult who received the AZD1222 COVID-19 vaccine. The chain uses TRBV11-1 and TRBJ1-1; perhaps TRBD1 as D (5 bases). The specimen comprised peripheral blood, sampled 28 days after the second AZD1222 dose. This CDR3 is CASTWGGMNTEAFF. The CDR3 DNA reads TGTGCCAGCACCTGGGGGGGAATGAACACTGAAGCTTTCTTT.